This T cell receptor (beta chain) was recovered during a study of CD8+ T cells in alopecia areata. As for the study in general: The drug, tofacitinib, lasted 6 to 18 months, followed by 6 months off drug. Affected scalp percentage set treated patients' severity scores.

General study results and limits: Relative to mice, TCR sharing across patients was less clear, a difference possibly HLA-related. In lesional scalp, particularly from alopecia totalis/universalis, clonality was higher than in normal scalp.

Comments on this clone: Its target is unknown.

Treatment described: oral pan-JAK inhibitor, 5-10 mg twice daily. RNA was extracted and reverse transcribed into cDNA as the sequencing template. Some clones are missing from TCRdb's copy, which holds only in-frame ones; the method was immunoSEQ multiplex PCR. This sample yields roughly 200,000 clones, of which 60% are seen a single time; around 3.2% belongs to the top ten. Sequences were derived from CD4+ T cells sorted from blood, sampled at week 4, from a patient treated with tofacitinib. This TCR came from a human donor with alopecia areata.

CDR3 loop: CSAPARGADTQYF. The CDR3 DNA reads TGCAGCGCGCCTGCTAGGGGAGCAGATACGCAGTATTTT. The chain carries TRBV29-1 and TRBJ2-3; D is possibly TRBD1 or TRBD2 (5 bases each). This CDR3 is built from 13 residues. V gave up 7 bases and J gave up 4 bases, with 15 bases separating them. From germline, CDR1 is SQVTM and CDR2 ANQGSEA.